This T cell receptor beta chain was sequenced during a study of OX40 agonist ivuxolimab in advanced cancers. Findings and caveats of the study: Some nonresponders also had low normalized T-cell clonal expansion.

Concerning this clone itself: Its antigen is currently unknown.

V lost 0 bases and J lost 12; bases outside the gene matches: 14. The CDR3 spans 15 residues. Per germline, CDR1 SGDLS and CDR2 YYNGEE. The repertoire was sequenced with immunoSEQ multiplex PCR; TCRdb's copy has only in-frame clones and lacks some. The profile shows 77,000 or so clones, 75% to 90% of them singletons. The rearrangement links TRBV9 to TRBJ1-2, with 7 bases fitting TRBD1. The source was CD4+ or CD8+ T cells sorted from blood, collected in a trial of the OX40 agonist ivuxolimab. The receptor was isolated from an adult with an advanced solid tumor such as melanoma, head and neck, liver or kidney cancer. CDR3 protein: CASSVGGGQRGPDTF. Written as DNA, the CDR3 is TGTGCCAGCAGCGTAGGAGGGGGCCAAAGGGGGCCCGACACCTTC.